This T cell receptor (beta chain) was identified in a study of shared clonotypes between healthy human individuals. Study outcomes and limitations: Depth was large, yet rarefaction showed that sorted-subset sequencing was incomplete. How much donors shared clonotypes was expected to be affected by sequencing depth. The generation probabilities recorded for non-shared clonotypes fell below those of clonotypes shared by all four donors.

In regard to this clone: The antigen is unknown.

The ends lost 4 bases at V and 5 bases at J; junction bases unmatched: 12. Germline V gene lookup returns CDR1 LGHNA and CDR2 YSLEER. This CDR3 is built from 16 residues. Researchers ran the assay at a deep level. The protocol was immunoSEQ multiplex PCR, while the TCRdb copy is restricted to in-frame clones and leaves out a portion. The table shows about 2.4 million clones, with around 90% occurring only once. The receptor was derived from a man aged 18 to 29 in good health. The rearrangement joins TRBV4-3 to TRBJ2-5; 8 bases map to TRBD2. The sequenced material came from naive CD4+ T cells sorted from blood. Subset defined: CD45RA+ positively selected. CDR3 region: CASSRALGGEMETQYF. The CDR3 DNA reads TGCGCCAGCAGCCGCGCCCTCGGGGGGGAGATGGAGACCCAGTACTTC.